This T cell receptor beta chain was sequenced for a study of graft-versus-host responses after intestinal transplantation. Sequenced by immunoSEQ multiplex PCR; TCRdb stores in-frame clones only, minus some. The sample contains approximately 14,000 clones, about 29% of which appear only once. Germline V gene sequence: CDR1 LGHNA, CDR2 YNFKEQ. The CDR3 totals 12 residues. The V and J ends lost 0 bases and 4 bases respectively, with 4 bases between them. By proportion, this clone is medium-sized. The sample holds other DNA sequences that translate to the same CDR3. This clonotype originated in a human patient who received an intestinal transplant. This chain joins TRBV4-2 and TRBJ2-7, with no clear D. Sequencing used alloreactive CD4+ T cells from a mixed lymphocyte reaction culture, obtained before intestinal transplant. As for subset: CFSE-low proliferating T cells sorted from approximately 6-day pre-transplant mixed lymphocyte reaction (GvH or HvG direction). The CDR3 sequence is CASSQDLYEQYF. The DNA for the CDR3 is TGTGCCAGCAGCCAAGATCTATACGAGCAGTACTTC.